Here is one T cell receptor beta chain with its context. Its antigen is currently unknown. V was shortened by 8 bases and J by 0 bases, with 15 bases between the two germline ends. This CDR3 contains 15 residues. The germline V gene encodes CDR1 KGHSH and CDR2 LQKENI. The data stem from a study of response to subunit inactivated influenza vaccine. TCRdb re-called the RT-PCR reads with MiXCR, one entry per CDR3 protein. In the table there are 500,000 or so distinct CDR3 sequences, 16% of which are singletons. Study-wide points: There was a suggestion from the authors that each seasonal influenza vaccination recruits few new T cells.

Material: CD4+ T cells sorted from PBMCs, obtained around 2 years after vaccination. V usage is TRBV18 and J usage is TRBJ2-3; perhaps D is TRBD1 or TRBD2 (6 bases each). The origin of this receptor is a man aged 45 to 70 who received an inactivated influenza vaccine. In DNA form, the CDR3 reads TGTGCCAGCAGAGGGGGAGGCAGTAGCACAGATACGCAGTATTTT. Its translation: CASRGGGSSTDTQYF.